This entry concerns a single T cell receptor (beta chain). Its antigen has not been determined. No much larger clonotype is one base removed from it; base qualities were not supplied. Healthy HIV-negative adults with no recently reported acute infections or vaccinations were included as donors. Every donor was a Caucasian adult residing in Nashville, Tennessee, USA. CD4+ T cells were enriched by magnetic negative selection, after which naive cells were positively selected on CD45RA and the negative fraction was taken as the memory subset. Blood was obtained by leukapheresis, after which PBMCs were separated by Ficoll-Histopaque density gradient centrifugation and cryopreserved in liquid nitrogen vapor phase. Analytical flow cytometry was used to check the purity and quantity of each magnetically sorted T cell population. From each sorted fraction, genomic DNA was isolated and quantified by UV absorbance on a Nanodrop 2000c.

Using the deep immunoSEQ assay, TCR CDR3 regions were amplified from genomic DNA by multiplex PCR. Extracted genomic DNA from each cell subset was distributed evenly across all wells of several immunoSEQ 96-well plates, and each plate was treated as a replicate. Each replicate PCR for sorted subsets received about 0.2 ug genomic DNA, equal to tens of thousands of T cell genomes. Purified libraries were measured with a Qubit 3.0 fluorometer, size-checked on a Bioanalyzer 2100, and measured again with the KAPA Library Quantification kit. Each immunoSEQ 96-well plate was sequenced on its own single-read 150-cycle Illumina NextSeq 550 flow cell. The source study handled its data this way. Because the immunoSEQ output included only junctional sequences and no quality scores, the filtering could not be the same as the filtering used for full-length reads. To assign V/J genes and CDR3, sequences were annotated against IMGT germline references using PyIR, a Python wrapper for IgBLAST v1.9. Reads with weak V/J assignments (E-value above 1e-6), missing CDR3, stop codons, out-of-frame junctions, or ambiguous translated residues were removed. V3J clonotypes were defined by identical inferred V gene, J gene, and CDR3 amino acid sequence. To compute the percentage overlap between repertoires, the number of shared unique clonotypes was divided by the size of the smaller repertoire. Three approaches were used to assess repertoire richness: RTK rarefaction, the Chao1 estimator, and Recon v2.1 estimates of unobserved clonotypes. For all TCRbeta clonotypes obtained by the gDNA method from four donors, generation probabilities were computed with OLGA. In TCRdb, the immuneACCESS table is reduced to in-frame sequences with V and J assigned. These tables do not hold every clone; where another copy was compared, an unresolved V gene accounts for under half, and the others remain unexplained. The V and J calls and clone size were taken over from that table, and D and trimming were inferred from the DNA. The sample data list about 2.3 million clones, and around 93% of these were observed just once. The ten largest make up around 0.38% of the sample.

These data originate in a study of shared clonotypes between healthy human individuals (dated by TCRdb to about 2020). Some background on the complete study: The cohort comprised two women and a few men aged 18 to 49 years. Leukapheresis yielded between about 0.9 and 8.9 billion PBMCs per donor. To estimate repertoire size and how much clonotype sharing occurs between individuals, the study deeply sequenced the blood TCR repertoires of 5 or 6 healthy adults. Different laboratories and diverse techniques were used to prepare libraries and sequence TCR repertoires, to increase sequencing depth and limit assay-specific biases. For each donor, CD4 naive and CD4 memory were each run on three plates, CD8 naive on two plates, and CD8 memory on one plate.

The V end loses 0 bases and the J end loses 3 bases, and a stretch of 12 bases separates them. Taken from the germline V gene (reference sequence), the CDR1 and CDR2 loops are GTSNPN and SVGIG. The CDR3 covers 14 residues, taking in both the cysteine and the phenylalanine. Kept here is only the CDR3 DNA, which spans 42 bases and is read in frame from base 1. General conclusions and limits of the study: Clonotypes shared by all four sorted-subset donors showed higher generation probabilities than non-shared clonotypes. The genetic and exposure-history diversity represented was limited by the small number of donors. Across a few donors, 4.5% to 6.5% of naive CD4, more than 3% of naive CD8, 2.3% of memory CD4, and approximately 0.42% of memory CD8 clonotypes were shared. Naive subsets generally had larger estimated clonotype richness than memory subsets did. Incomplete sequencing was indicated by rarefaction of sorted-subset datasets, despite the large sequencing depth. Only blood was sampled, and tissue TCR repertoires likely differ from those in blood. Based on pairwise subsampling, the degree of clonotype sharing among donors was expected to be affected by sequencing depth.

The clonotype comes from a man aged 18-30 years in good health. Some clones in this sample may be carry-over from other donors' samples. The material sequenced was naive CD4+ T cells from PBMCs. Explained via the paper, the cell subset or site label denotes: CD45RA+ positively selected. This chain is built from TRBV30 and TRBJ2-7, with no confident D gene call. The CDR3 region has the sequence CAWSVGGKRYEQYF. The DNA sequence follows: TGTGCCTGGAGTGTAGGCGGCAAGCGCTACGAGCAGTACTTC.